This T cell receptor beta chain came from a study of OX40 agonist ivuxolimab in advanced cancers. Overall study: Dose-escalation patients were diagnosed with hepatocellular carcinoma, melanoma, renal cell cancer or head and neck cancer. Having had anti-PD-1, anti-PD-L1 or anti-CTLA-4 therapy before was allowed, and approximately 40% had some. Three patients responded partially, comprising one with hepatocellular carcinoma and two with cutaneous melanoma. Participants, 82.7% male, averaged about 56 years of age, ranging from roughly 23 to 80.

Per germline, CDR1 MDHEN and CDR2 SYDVKM. CDR3 length: 14 amino acids. V shed 5 bases and J 6 bases; nucleotides not matched to a gene: 9. The table came from immunoSEQ multiplex PCR; TCRdb's copy has only in-frame clones and leaves some out. The table has approximately 60,000 clones, roughly 84% seen once; the top ten hold under 30%. The rearrangement uses TRBV28 and TRBJ1-2; 7 bases match TRBD1. This receptor was obtained from an adult with an advanced solid tumor such as melanoma, head and neck, liver or kidney cancer. The specimen was CD4+ or CD8+ T cells sorted from blood, collected in a trial of the OX40 agonist ivuxolimab. Written as DNA, the CDR3 is TGTGCCAGCAGTGAAATGACAGGGCCAAATGGCTACACCTTC. Amino acids: CASSEMTGPNGYTF.